The 17 T cell receptor beta chains presented below share a single source sample, sequenced in a study of blood T cell repertoires in COVID-19 (dated by TCRdb to 2020 to 2022). Library generation was performed with the immunoSEQ multiplex PCR assay. The table comes from immuneACCESS by way of TCRdb, which keeps in-frame sequences with V and J called. Part of the clones is missing from these tables; in studies checked, under half for an unresolved V gene and the rest for unknown reasons. The sample records some 120,000 clones, roughly four fifths of which are singletons. Roughly 15% of the sample is in the top ten clones. The sample comprised peripheral blood. The receptors stem from a woman between 45 and 60 years old with acute or convalescent COVID-19.

The chain recombines TRBV28 with TRBJ1-4; a possible D gene is TRBD1 (6 bases). This CDR3 spans 15 amino acids. V lost 1 base, J lost 7 bases, and 13 bases lay in between. Germline-derived CDR1 and CDR2 are MDHEN and SYDVKM. In DNA, the CDR3 is TGTGCCAGCAGTTTATTACAGGGAATGAGTGAAAAACTGTTTTTT. It codes for CASSLLQGMSEKLFF.

V gene TRBV5-1 combines with J gene TRBJ2-1, with D maybe TRBD1 (5 bases). Germline loops: CDR1 SGHRS, CDR2 YFSETQ. CDR3 length equals 14 residues. V lost 0 bases and J lost 7, with 11 bases in between. DNA of the CDR3: TGCGCCAGCAGCTTGGGTAGGGGTGGGAATGAGCAGTTCTTC. As protein: CASSLGRGGNEQFF.

The chain couples TRBV7-7 to TRBJ1-3, with 8 bases matching TRBD1. After removal of 2 bases from V and 3 bases from J, the junction contained 3 bases not matched to a gene. This CDR3 spans 15 amino acids. Germline V gene data show CDR1 as SSHAT and CDR2 as FNYEAQ (reference sequence). The CDR3 spells CASSLSTGVGNTIYF. The CDR3 nucleotides are TGTGCCAGCAGCTTATCGACAGGGGTTGGAAACACCATATATTTT.

The V call is TRBV11-2, the J call TRBJ2-1, with D possibly matching TRBD2 (5 bases). This CDR3 region has 14 residues. V was clipped by 6 bases and J by 4 bases, with 13 bases between them. Germline lookup yields CDR1 SGHAT and CDR2 FQNNGV. The chain's CDR3 is CASRPQREYNEQFF. In DNA, the CDR3 is TGTGCCAGCAGGCCCCAGAGGGAGTACAATGAGCAGTTCTTC.

V is TRBV10-2 and J is TRBJ1-5; D is ambiguous. CDR3 length equals 14 residues. Trimming took 3 bases from V and 0 from J, leaving 6 bases between them. Germline V CDR1 and CDR2: WSHSY, SAAADI. CDR3 residues: CASSEFYSNQPQHF. In DNA form, the CDR3 reads TGCGCCAGCAGTGAATTTTATAGCAATCAGCCCCAGCATTTT.

DNA of the CDR3: TGTGCCAGTAGTAACAAGCGGGGGACAGATACGCAGTATTTT. Its translation: CASSNKRGTDTQYF. The gene calls are TRBV19 and TRBJ2-3; 8 bases are shared with TRBD2. Trimming took 4 bases from V and 3 from J; bases not matched to a gene: 3. The length of the CDR3 is 14 residues. From germline, CDR1 is LNHDA and CDR2 SQIVND (reference sequence).

This clone was observed once. The CDR3 DNA reads as TGTGCCAGTAGTCCTAGGCTTAGGGGGGGAGCCAATATTAGCAATCAGCCCCAGCATTTT. Amino acid sequence: CASSPRLRGGANISNQPQHF. The chain joins TRBV19 to TRBJ1-5; D might be TRBD1 (6 bases). CDR1 and CDR2 (germline): LNHDA, SQIVND (reference sequence). This CDR3 is built from 20 residues. V shed 5 bases and J shed 0 bases, with 26 bases lying between them.

The chain recombines TRBV3-1 (or the pseudogene TRBV3-2) with TRBJ1-3, with a possible D match to TRBD1 (6 bases). The CDR3 extends over 20 amino acids. Trimming removed 0 bases at V and 4 bases at J, with 25 bases between. Looked up from germline, CDR1 is LGHDT and CDR2 is YNNKEL (reference sequence). The CDR3 nucleotides read TGTGCCAGCAGCCAAGATCCCCCCCGTGCGGGCACAGGGTGGGGAAACACCATATATTTT. It codes for CASSQDPPRAGTGWGNTIYF.

The V gene is TRBV9, the J gene TRBJ1-1; TRBD1 is a possible D gene (5 bases). The CDR3 is 13 amino acids. Trimming took off 1 base at V and 4 bases at J, with 8 bases between the two ends. Per the germline V gene, CDR1 is SGDLS and CDR2 is YYNGEE. This CDR3 reads CASSVQGGTEAFF. The CDR3 nucleotides are TGTGCCAGCAGCGTACAGGGAGGCACTGAAGCTTTCTTT.

This chain's CDR3 is CASSPPAGVTYEQYF. The CDR3 DNA follows: TGTGCCAGCAGTCCCCCGGCGGGAGTAACCTACGAGCAGTACTTC. This sequence joins TRBV25-1 and TRBJ2-7; 7 positions match TRBD2. The CDR3 extends over 15 amino acids. With V trimmed by 5 bases and J by 2 bases, 9 bases remained unmatched. From germline, CDR1 is MGHDK and CDR2 SYGVNS.

This chain connects TRBV19 to TRBJ1-1; D not resolved. CDR1 and CDR2 (germline): LNHDA, SQIVND (reference sequence). This CDR3 is 16 amino acids long. Trimming removed 1 base from V and 0 bases from J, with 12 bases in between. CDR3 in amino acids: CASSIGYQVVNTEAFF. Here the CDR3 DNA reads TGTGCCAGTAGTATAGGATATCAGGTTGTGAACACTGAAGCTTTCTTT.

The chain is built from TRBV3-1 (or the pseudogene TRBV3-2) and TRBJ1-1, with D unclear. V lost 0 bases, J lost 4 bases, and 12 bases lay in between. The germline gives CDR1 LGHDT, CDR2 YNNKEL (reference sequence). This CDR3 spans 15 amino acids. The CDR3 DNA follows: TGTGCCAGCAGCCAAGATCGGTCAGGCCCCACTGAAGCTTTCTTT. It translates to CASSQDRSGPTEAFF.

J is TRBJ1-3 and V is TRBV6-5; maybe TRBD1 (6 bases). Germline-derived CDR1 and CDR2 are MNHEY and SVGAGI. The CDR3 loop spans 14 amino acids. V was trimmed by 5 bases and J by 2 bases, leaving 10 bases between them. In DNA form, the CDR3 reads TGTGCCAGCAGTCCAGGGGTGACTGGAAACACCATATATTTT. This codes for CASSPGVTGNTIYF.

This chain connects TRBV19 to TRBJ1-4; 7 positions match TRBD1. The CDR3 has 16 amino acids. Germline CDR1 and CDR2: LNHDA and SQIVND (reference sequence). The J segment lost 6 bases and the V segment lost 3 bases, leaving 10 bases of the junction unmatched. The CDR3 sequence is CASSMPGRDSYEKLFF. CDR3 nucleotides: TGTGCCAGTAGTATGCCCGGGCGGGACAGCTATGAAAAACTGTTTTTT.

The chain links TRBV12-5 to TRBJ2-7; D is undetermined. Trimming took 2 bases from V and 2 from J, leaving 4 bases between them. The V gene's germline CDR1 is LGHNT and CDR2 FRNRAP. CDR3 length: 12 residues. The CDR3 nucleotides read TGTGCTAGTGGTTTGCTTACCTACGAGCAGTACTTC. Translating it yields CASGLLTYEQYF.

V is TRBV5-1 and J is TRBJ2-3; D might be TRBD1 (6 bases). This CDR3 region has 14 residues. CDR1 and CDR2 (germline): SGHRS, YFSETQ. The V end was cut by 0 bases, the J end by 5 bases, with 10 bases between. CDR3 sequence (DNA): TGCGCCAGCAGCTTGGACAGGGTCAGAGATACGCAGTATTTT. Its translation: CASSLDRVRDTQYF.

The chain uses TRBV7-2 and TRBJ1-4; 11 nucleotides align to TRBD1. The CDR3 extends over 16 amino acids. Germline CDR1 SGHTA, CDR2 FQGNSA. The V segment lost 2 bases and the J segment 8 bases; nucleotides outside the gene matches: 7. CDR3 sequence reads: CASSLSVGTGGEKLFF. The CDR3 nucleotides read TGTGCCAGCAGCTTATCAGTCGGGACAGGGGGGGAAAAACTGTTTTTT.